A selection of T cell receptor beta chains follows, all from one sample in a study of blood T cell repertoires in COVID-19. Profiling relied on immunoSEQ multiplex PCR, and the TCRdb table lists in-frame clones only, not all of them. This sample carries about 260,000 clones, about 89% of them seen once, and the ten largest clones take over 7.5%. The sequenced sample consisted of peripheral blood. The receptor source for this set is a man in his forties or fifties who had recovered from COVID-19. Both conserved end residues are part of each CDR3. The D gene is left open where the match is weak.

j_call v_call d_call cdr3_aa
TRBJ1-3 TRBV3-1/TRBV3-2 . CASSPGSGNTIYF
TRBJ2-2 TRBV10-3 . CAISVFPPSDSGELFF
TRBJ2-1 TRBV6-1 . CASSDRGQSYNEQFF
TRBJ1-2 TRBV6-5 TRBD1 CASRDRGMGYGYTF
TRBJ1-1 TRBV5-1 . CASSPYFSGTEAFF
TRBJ2-3 TRBV5-1 TRBD2 CASSLGSGGAWADTQYF
TRBJ2-7 TRBV20-1 . CSAPLGPEQYF
TRBJ2-7 TRBV11-2 TRBD1 CASSMDRASPYEQYF
TRBJ1-1 TRBV6-1 TRBD1 CASSDGGTGMRNTEAFF
TRBJ2-2 TRBV4-1 . CASSQALNTGELFF
TRBJ2-3 TRBV10-2 TRBD2 CASSVVLAGGRTQYF
TRBJ2-5 TRBV4-3 TRBD2 CASSQDSSTSGYETQYF
TRBJ2-1 TRBV5-4 TRBD2 CASSFPSGRVVQGYNEQFF
TRBJ1-6 TRBV7-3 TRBD1 CASSSGQNNSPLHF
TRBJ2-3 TRBV6-5 TRBD2 CASRIVAGVTDTQYF
TRBJ2-1 TRBV3-1/TRBV3-2 TRBD2 CASSQDLRGGDKQFF
TRBJ2-1 TRBV7-7 . CASSSTVPGSANPHEQFF
TRBJ1-2 TRBV30 TRBD1 CAWSEGTGFYRGYTF
TRBJ2-4 TRBV2 . CASGTRLAKNIQYF
TRBJ1-5 TRBV6-5 . CASSPLRSQPQHF
TRBJ2-1 TRBV14 TRBD2 CASSQTSGGPQQFF
TRBJ1-3 TRBV29-1 . CSVLRGHSGNTIYF
TRBJ2-7 TRBV5-4 TRBD2 CASSWTSGSSYEQYF
TRBJ2-5 TRBV27 . CASSLKYRVRGETQYF
TRBJ2-1 TRBV9 TRBD2 CASSEPGLAGGGGNEQFF
TRBJ2-1 TRBV5-4 . CASSLSQGGYNEQFF
TRBJ1-2 TRBV27 . CASSFGGNGYTF
TRBJ2-5 TRBV5-6 . CASSSAVGTQYF
TRBJ1-6 TRBV21-1 . CASSNADRAGSRTLHF
TRBJ2-2 TRBV5-6 TRBD1 CASSTGTGYTGELFF
TRBJ1-2 TRBV2 . CASSSTLAGYTF
TRBJ1-5 TRBV7-9 TRBD1 CASSNRDRGLRNQPQHF
TRBJ2-7 TRBV5-6 TRBD1 CASSLPTGGYYEQYF
TRBJ2-3 TRBV7-2 . CASATSTDTQYF
TRBJ1-2 TRBV7-2 . CASTLIEGVGGYTF
TRBJ1-2 TRBV5-1 . CASSGNPNYGYTF
TRBJ2-1 TRBV30 . CAWRAKFF
TRBJ2-1 TRBV30 TRBD1 CAWSRDRGPGDEQFF
TRBJ2-2 TRBV19 . CASSIPGTGELFF
TRBJ2-7 TRBV4-3 TRBD2 CASSQVGAGGLYEQYF
TRBJ2-3 TRBV27 . CASSLLRGPDTQYF
TRBJ1-1 TRBV7-2 TRBD1 CASSETGTSAEAFF
TRBJ1-2 TRBV7-2 . CASSLTGSAGYTF
TRBJ2-1 TRBV7-9 . CASSWGLGNEQFF
TRBJ1-5 TRBV7-3 . CASSSLRQAPLYQPQHF
TRBJ1-2 TRBV27 . CASRSSTWINYGYTF
TRBJ1-5 TRBV7-2 . CASSFTTDASQPQHF
TRBJ1-1 TRBV5-1 . CASSLERGLNTEAFF
TRBJ2-1 TRBV11-2 TRBD2 CASSLVGTSPSNEQFF